This TCR beta chain was sequenced during a study of blood T cell repertoires in COVID-19. In the study overall: Material from acute and convalescent COVID-19 was sourced from the United States, Italy and Spain. T cells, B-cell-depleted T cells, or PBMCs supplied cDNA or gDNA.

CDR1 and CDR2 (germline): GTSNPN, SVGIG (reference sequence). With 0 bases clipped from V and 5 bases from J, the junction kept 4 bases outside the gene matches. CDR3 length equals 14 residues. In the original analysis: Scientists estimated how many nucleated cells there were by amplifying reference gene primers. The table came from immunoSEQ multiplex PCR; TCRdb's copy has only in-frame clones and leaves some out. Clone size and the V and J calls come from that table; the DNA yielded D and trimming. The data show 200,000 to 250,000 clones, with around 86% seen just once and roughly 6% held by the top ten.

The material sequenced was peripheral blood. The V and J genes are TRBV30 and TRBJ2-1; TRBD2 matches at 7 bases. This sequence was found in a man aged 55 to 70 who had recovered from COVID-19. CDR3: CAWSVGRGNNEQFF. CDR3 DNA sequence: TGTGCCTGGAGTGTCGGGCGGGGGAACAATGAGCAGTTCTTC.